The subject of this entry is one T cell receptor (beta chain). This sample is drawn from a study of blood T cell repertoires in COVID-19. Germline assignment: CDR1 SGHNT and CDR2 YYREEE (reference sequence). V trimming: 5 bases; J trimming: 5 bases; junction bases outside the gene matches: 3. The CDR3 totals 12 residues. The protocol was immunoSEQ multiplex PCR, while the TCRdb copy is restricted to in-frame clones and leaves out a portion. This table has 150,000 or so clones, around 85% appearing once. The rearrangement links TRBV5-4 to TRBJ1-1; 7 nucleotides agree with TRBD1. The TCR originated in a woman at least 80 years old with acute or convalescent COVID-19. The source material was peripheral blood. CDR3 loop: CASRAGQTEAFF. CDR3 in DNA: TGTGCCAGCAGGGCGGGACAGACTGAAGCTTTCTTT. The full variable domain, its missing parts supplied by reference TRBV5-4 and TRBJ1-1, is ETGVTQSPTHLIKTRGQQVTLRCSSQSGHNTVSWYQQALGQGPQFIFQYYREEENGRGNFPPRFSGLQFPNYSSELNVNALELDDSALYLCASRAGQTEAFFGQGTRLTVV.